This T cell receptor (beta chain) stems from a study of cytomegalovirus exposure and HLA in healthy donors. General study points: Analyses of presence/absence relied on an assumption of roughly uniform sequencing depth across donors. A later analysis appeared to link common viral pathogens to several of the most significant clusters.

The ends lost 4 bases at V and 4 bases at J; junction bases unmatched: 6. Germline V lookup: CDR1 GTSNPN, CDR2 SVGIG (reference sequence). The length of the CDR3 is 14 residues. About this clone: What it binds is unknown.

With 60 Vbeta and 13 Jbeta primers, the PCR was carried out. Sequencing was performed with immunoSEQ multiplex PCR; in TCRdb, only in-frame clones are kept and a portion is missing. The data hold tens of thousands of clones, with 75% observed a single time. The clonotype was recovered from a man in his sixties or seventies in good health and CMV-seronegative. V usage is TRBV30 and J usage is TRBJ1-4, with 7 positions matching TRBD1. The sequenced sample consisted of PBMCs. CDR3 coding DNA: TGTGCCTGGACCCCGGGACAGATTAATGAAAAACTGTTTTTT. It specifies CAWTPGQINEKLFF.